This T cell receptor beta chain comes out of a study of shared T cell receptors in the human thymus. Germline V lookup: CDR1 SGDLS, CDR2 YYNGEE. CDR3 length equals 14 residues. V trimming: 1 base; J trimming: 4 bases; junction bases outside the gene matches: 4. Repertoires were generated with immunoSEQ multiplex PCR, while TCRdb's copy carries only in-frame clones and drops some. Of more than 550,000 clones listed, 70% to 90% are singletons. These same records also appear under a second study, on human thymus T cells. That source notes: From resections taken during corrective heart surgery, the thymus tissue was obtained. An apparent bias in V and J gene usage was seen in thymic and blood repertoires.

Sequenced: thymocytes. This TCR came from a girl in the first two years of life with a congenital heart defect. This chain joins TRBV9 and TRBJ1-2, with 7 bases aligning to TRBD1. The CDR3 region is CASSVPGGGYGYTF. As DNA, the CDR3 is TGTGCCAGCAGCGTACCAGGGGGAGGCTATGGCTACACCTTC.